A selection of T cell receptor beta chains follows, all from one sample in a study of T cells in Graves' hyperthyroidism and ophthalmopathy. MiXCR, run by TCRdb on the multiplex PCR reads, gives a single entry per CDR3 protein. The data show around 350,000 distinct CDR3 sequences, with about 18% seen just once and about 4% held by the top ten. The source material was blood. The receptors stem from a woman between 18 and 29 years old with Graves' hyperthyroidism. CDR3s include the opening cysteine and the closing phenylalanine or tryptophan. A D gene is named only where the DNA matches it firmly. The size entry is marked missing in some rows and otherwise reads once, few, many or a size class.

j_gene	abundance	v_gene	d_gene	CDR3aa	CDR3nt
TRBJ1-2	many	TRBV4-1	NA	CASSQEQGRPNYGYTF	TGCGCCAGCAGCCAAGAACAAGGTCGGCCTAACTATGGCTACACCTTC
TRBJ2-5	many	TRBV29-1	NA	CSVPDSGPETQYF	TGCAGCGTTCCCGATAGTGGCCCGGAGACCCAGTACTTC
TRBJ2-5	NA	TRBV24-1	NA	CATSDLTATQYF	TGTGCCACCAGTGATTTGACGGCGACCCAGTACTTC
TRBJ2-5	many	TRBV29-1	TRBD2	CSVGGLGTQYF	TGCAGCGTCGGGGGACTAGGGACCCAGTACTTC
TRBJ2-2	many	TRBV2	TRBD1	CASRDSNLINTGELFF	TGTGCCAGCCGGGACAGTAATTTGATCAACACCGGGGAGCTGTTTTTT
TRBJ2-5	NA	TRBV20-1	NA	CSAWARDQETQYF	TGCAGTGCTTGGGCGAGGGACCAAGAGACCCAGTACTTC
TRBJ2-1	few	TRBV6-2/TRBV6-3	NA	CASSDPDRTEQFF	TGTGCCAGCAGTGATCCCGACAGAACAGAGCAGTTCTTC
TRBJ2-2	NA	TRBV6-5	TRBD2	CASSYRTSQNTGELFF	TGTGCCAGCAGTTACCGGACTAGCCAGAACACCGGGGAGCTGTTTTTT
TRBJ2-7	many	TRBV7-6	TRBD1	CASSLSQGAHEQYF	TGTGCCAGCAGCTTATCCCAGGGGGCTCACGAGCAGTACTTC
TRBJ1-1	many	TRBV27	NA	CASGQPRGFTEAFF	TGTGCCAGCGGACAACCTAGGGGGTTCACTGAAGCTTTCTTT
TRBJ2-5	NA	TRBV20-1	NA	CSARALPGLGRETQYF	TGCAGTGCTAGAGCATTACCGGGACTGGGAAGGGAGACCCAGTACTTC
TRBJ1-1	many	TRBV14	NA	CASSQDRAGSFNTEAFF	TGTGCCAGCAGCCAAGATCGGGCAGGGAGTTTCAACACTGAAGCTTTCTTT
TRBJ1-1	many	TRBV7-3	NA	CASGRGGADTEAFF	TGTGCCAGCGGCCGGGGTGGGGCGGACACTGAAGCTTTCTTT
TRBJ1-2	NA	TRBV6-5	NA	CASSYSKQGRGYTF	TGTGCCAGCAGTTACTCGAAGCAGGGCAGGGGCTACACCTTC
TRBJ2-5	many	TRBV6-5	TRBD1	CASSSGATGTGGPQYF	TGTGCCAGCAGTTCGGGGGCGACGGGGACAGGTGGGCCCCAGTACTTC
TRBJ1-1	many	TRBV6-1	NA	CASSQPIHTEAFF	TGTGCCAGCAGCCAGCCTATTCACACTGAAGCTTTCTTT
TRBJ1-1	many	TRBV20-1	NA	CSASDQTGNTEAFF	TGCAGTGCTAGTGACCAGACAGGGAACACTGAAGCTTTCTTT
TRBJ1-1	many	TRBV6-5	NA	CASSYSQGSAFF	TGTGCCAGCAGTTACAGTCAAGGATCAGCTTTCTTT
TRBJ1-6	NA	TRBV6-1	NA	CASSEARNSPLHF	TGTGCCAGCAGTGAAGCGCGCAATTCACCCCTCCACTTT
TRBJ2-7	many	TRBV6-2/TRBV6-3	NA	CASRPAGTGSYEQYF	TGTGCCAGCAGACCCGCCGGGACTGGTAGCTACGAGCAGTACTTC
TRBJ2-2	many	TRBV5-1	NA	CASSAGFTGELFF	TGCGCCAGCAGCGCAGGGTTTACCGGGGAGCTGTTTTTT
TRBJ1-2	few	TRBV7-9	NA	CASSFGPAGFGYTF	TGTGCCAGCAGCTTTGGCCCGGCCGGATTCGGCTACACCTTC
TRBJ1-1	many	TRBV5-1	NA	CASSVDRWAEAFF	TGCGCCAGCAGCGTAGACAGGTGGGCTGAAGCTTTCTTT
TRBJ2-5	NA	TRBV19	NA	CASGQGETQYF	TGTGCCAGTGGGCAGGGAGAGACCCAGTACTTC
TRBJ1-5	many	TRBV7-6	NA	CASSLASGGDQPQHF	TGTGCCAGCAGCTTAGCGTCGGGGGGCGATCAGCCCCAGCATTTT
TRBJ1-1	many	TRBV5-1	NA	CASSLAGSSDTEAFF	TGCGCCAGCAGCTTGGCGGGCAGCAGCGACACTGAAGCTTTCTTT
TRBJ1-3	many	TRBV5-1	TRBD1	CASSLAPTGVQNTIYF	TGCGCCAGCAGCTTGGCCCCGACAGGGGTACAGAACACCATATATTTT
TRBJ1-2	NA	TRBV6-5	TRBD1	CASSYDRGFGGYTF	TGTGCCAGCAGTTACGACAGGGGATTTGGTGGCTACACCTTC
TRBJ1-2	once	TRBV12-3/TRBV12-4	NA	CASSPRRDSTDGYTF	TGTGCCAGTAGCCCCCGGCGGGACTCTACGGATGGCTACACCTTC
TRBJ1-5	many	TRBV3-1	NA	CASSTKRGQPQHF	TGTGCCAGCAGCACCAAGCGCGGCCAGCCCCAGCATTTT
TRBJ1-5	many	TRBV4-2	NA	CASSQDATPAQPQHF	TGTGCCAGCAGCCAAGATGCCACGCCAGCTCAGCCCCAGCATTTT
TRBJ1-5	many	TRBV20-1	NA	CSASWTVLSNQPQHF	TGCAGTGCTAGTTGGACAGTCCTTAGCAATCAGCCCCAGCATTTT
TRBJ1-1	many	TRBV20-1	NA	CSPALGREAFF	TGCAGCCCAGCTCTGGGTCGAGAGGCTTTCTTT
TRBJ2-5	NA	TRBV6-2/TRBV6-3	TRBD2	CACSWTSGQETQYF	TGTGCCTGCAGTTGGACTAGCGGGCAAGAGACCCAGTACTTC
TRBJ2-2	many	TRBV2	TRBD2	CASKGTTNTGELFF	TGTGCCAGCAAAGGGACTACGAACACCGGGGAGCTGTTTTTT
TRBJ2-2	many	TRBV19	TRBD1	CASIVRQGKGELFF	TGTGCCAGTATAGTTCGACAGGGGAAAGGGGAGCTGTTTTTT
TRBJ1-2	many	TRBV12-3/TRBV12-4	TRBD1	CASSPGQGHDYGYTF	TGTGCCAGCAGTCCCGGACAGGGGCACGACTATGGCTACACCTTC
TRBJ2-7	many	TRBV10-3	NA	CAISGAGSYEQYF	TGTGCCATCAGTGGCGCCGGCTCCTACGAGCAGTACTTC
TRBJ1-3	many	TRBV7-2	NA	CASSLAPAYSGNTIYF	TGTGCCAGCAGCTTAGCTCCAGCCTACTCTGGAAACACCATATATTTT
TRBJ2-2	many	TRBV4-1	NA	CASSRVGGNTGELFF	TGCGCCAGCAGCAGGGTAGGGGGGAACACCGGGGAGCTGTTTTTT